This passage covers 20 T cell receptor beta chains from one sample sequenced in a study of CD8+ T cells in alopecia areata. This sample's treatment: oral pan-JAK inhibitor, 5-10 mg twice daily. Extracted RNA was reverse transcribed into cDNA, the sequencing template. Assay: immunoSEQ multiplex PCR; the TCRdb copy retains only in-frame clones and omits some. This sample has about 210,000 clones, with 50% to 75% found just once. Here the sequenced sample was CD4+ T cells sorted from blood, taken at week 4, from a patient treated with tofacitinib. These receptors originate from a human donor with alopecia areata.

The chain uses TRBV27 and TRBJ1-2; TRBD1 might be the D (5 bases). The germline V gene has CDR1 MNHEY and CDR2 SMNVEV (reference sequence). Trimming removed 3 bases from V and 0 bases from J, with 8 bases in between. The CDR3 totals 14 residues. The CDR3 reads CASSFGGPNYGYTF. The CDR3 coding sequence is TGTGCCAGCAGTTTCGGGGGACCTAACTATGGCTACACCTTC.

The CDR3 is CAWSAMDREGQPQHF. DNA for the CDR3: TGTGCCTGGTCGGCTATGGACAGGGAGGGTCAGCCCCAGCATTTT. The chain joins TRBV30 to TRBJ1-5, with TRBD1 matching 8 bases. J lost 6 bases, V lost 5 bases, and 12 bases had no gene match. The germline gives CDR1 GTSNPN, CDR2 SVGIG (reference sequence). The CDR3 sequence is 15 residues long.

CDR3 bases: TGTGCCAGCAGCTTAGGAGACAGGGACCAAGAGACCCAGTACTTC. Amino acids: CASSLGDRDQETQYF. The V call is TRBV7-9, the J call TRBJ2-5; 7 bases fit TRBD1. Germline V gene data show CDR1 as SEHNR and CDR2 as FQNEAQ (reference sequence). Trimming removed 1 base from V and 0 bases from J; junction bases left unmatched: 2. This CDR3 has 15 residues.

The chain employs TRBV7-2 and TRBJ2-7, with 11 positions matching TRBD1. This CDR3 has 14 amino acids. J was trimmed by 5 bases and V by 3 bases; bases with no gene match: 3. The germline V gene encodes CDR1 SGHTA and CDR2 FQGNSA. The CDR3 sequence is CASSLDRGRNEQYF. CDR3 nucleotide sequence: TGTGCCAGCAGCTTGGACAGGGGGCGCAACGAGCAGTACTTC.

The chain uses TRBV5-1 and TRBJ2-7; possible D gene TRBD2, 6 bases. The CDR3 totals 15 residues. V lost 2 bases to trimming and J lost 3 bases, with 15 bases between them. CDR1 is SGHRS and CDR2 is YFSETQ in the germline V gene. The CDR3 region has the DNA TGCGCCAGCAGCTTCCTCGGGGAGGCCCTCTACGAGCAGTACTTC. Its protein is CASSFLGEALYEQYF.

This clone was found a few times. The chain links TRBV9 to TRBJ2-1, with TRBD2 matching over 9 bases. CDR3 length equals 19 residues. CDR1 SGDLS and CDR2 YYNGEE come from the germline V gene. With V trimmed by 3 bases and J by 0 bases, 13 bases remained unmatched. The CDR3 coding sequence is TGTGCCAGCAGCGCCCACGGAGCGGGGGGACCTAGCTCCTACAATGAGCAGTTCTTC. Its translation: CASSAHGAGGPSSYNEQFF.

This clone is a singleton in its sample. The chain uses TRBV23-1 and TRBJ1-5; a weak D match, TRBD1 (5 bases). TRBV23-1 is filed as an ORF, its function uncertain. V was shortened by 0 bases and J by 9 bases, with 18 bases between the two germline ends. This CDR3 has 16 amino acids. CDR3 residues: CASSQSRRGVMRPQHF. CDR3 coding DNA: TGCGCCAGCAGTCAATCCCGTCGGGGGGTGATGAGGCCCCAGCATTTT.

The CDR3 DNA reads TGTGCCATCAGTGAGGAGACAGGGAGTGAGCAGTTCTTC. This sequence encodes CAISEETGSEQFF. The chain carries TRBV10-3 and TRBJ2-1; 7 positions match TRBD1. CDR1 ENHRY and CDR2 SYGVKD come from the germline V gene. This CDR3 has 13 amino acids. Trimming cost V 2 bases and J 9 bases; bases outside gene matches: 4.

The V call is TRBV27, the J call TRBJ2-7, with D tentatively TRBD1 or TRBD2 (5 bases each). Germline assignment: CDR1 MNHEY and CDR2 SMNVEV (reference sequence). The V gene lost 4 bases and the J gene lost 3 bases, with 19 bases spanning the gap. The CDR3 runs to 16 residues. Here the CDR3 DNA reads TGTGCCAGCAGTTCTCCTCCGGGCCGTGGGGGCTACGAGCAGTACTTC. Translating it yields CASSSPPGRGGYEQYF.

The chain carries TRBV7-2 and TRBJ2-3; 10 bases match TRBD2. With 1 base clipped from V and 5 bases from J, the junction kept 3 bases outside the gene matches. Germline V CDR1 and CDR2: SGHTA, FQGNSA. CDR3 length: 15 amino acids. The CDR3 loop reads CASSLGASGGDTQYF. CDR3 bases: TGTGCCAGCAGCTTAGGGGCTAGCGGGGGAGATACGCAGTATTTT.

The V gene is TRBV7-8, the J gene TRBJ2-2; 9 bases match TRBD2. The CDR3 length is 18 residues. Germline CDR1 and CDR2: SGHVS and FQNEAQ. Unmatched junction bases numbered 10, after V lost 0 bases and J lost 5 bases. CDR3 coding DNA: TGTGCCAGCAGCTTAGCGGTAGTAGCGGGGGATCCGACCGGGGAGCTGTTTTTT. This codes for CASSLAVVAGDPTGELFF. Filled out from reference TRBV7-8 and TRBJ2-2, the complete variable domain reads GAGVSQSPRYKVAKRGQDVALRCDPISGHVSLFWYQQALGQGPEFLTYFQNEAQLDKSGLPSDRFFAERPEGSVSTLKIQRTQQEDSAVYLCASSLAVVAGDPTGELFFGEGSRLTVL.

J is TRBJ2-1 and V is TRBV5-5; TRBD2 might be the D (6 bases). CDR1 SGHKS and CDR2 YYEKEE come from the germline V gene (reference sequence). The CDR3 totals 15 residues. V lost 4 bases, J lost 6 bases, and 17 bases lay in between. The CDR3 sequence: CASSLWGVSFNEQFF. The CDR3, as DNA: TGTGCCAGCAGCCTATGGGGGGTCTCTTTCAATGAGCAGTTCTTC.

The CDR3, as DNA: TGTGCCAGCAGCTTGCGCGGAGGGTCTGGGGCCAACGTCCTGACTTTC. It specifies CASSLRGGSGANVLTF. The rearrangement joins TRBV5-6 to TRBJ2-6, with D possibly being TRBD2 (6 bases). The germline V and J ends were trimmed by 1 base and 1 base, with 9 bases remaining between them. This CDR3 spans 16 amino acids. The germline V gene has CDR1 SGHDT and CDR2 YYEEEE.

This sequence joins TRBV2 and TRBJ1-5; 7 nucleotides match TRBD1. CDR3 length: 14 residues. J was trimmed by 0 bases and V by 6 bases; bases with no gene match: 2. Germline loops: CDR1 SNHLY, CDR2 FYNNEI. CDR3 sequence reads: CASSGTDSNQPQHF. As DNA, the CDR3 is TGTGCCAGCAGCGGGACAGATAGCAATCAGCCCCAGCATTTT.

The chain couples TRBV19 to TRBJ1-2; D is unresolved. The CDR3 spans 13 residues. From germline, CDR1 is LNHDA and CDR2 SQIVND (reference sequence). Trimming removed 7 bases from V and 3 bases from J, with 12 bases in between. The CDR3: CASKTDGDYGYTF. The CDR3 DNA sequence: TGTGCCAGTAAAACTGACGGGGACTATGGCTACACCTTC.

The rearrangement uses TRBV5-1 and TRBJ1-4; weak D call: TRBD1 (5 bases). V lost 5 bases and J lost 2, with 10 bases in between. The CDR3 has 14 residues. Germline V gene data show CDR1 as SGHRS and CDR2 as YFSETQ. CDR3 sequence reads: CASSQGATNEKLFF. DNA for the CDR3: TGCGCCAGCAGTCAAGGGGCGACTAATGAAAAACTGTTTTTT.

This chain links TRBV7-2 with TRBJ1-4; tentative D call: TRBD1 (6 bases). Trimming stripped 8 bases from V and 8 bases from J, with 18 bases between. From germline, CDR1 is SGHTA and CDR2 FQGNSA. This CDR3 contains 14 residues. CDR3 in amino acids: CASSRPGAREKLFF. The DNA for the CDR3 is TGTGCCAGCTCGCGACCGGGGGCAAGGGAAAAACTGTTTTTT.

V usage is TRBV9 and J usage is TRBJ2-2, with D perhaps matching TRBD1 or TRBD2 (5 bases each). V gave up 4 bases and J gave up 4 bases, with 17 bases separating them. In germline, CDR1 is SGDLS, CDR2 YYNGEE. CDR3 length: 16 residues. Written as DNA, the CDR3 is TGTGCCAGCAGCCCGTTGGGGGTCATCGGCACCGGGGAGCTGTTTTTT. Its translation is CASSPLGVIGTGELFF.

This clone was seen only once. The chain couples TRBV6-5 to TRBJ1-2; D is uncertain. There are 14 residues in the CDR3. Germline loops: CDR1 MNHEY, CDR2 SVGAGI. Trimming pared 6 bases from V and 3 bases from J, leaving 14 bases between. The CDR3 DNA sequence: TGTGCCAGCAGCTCCGGGGTTTCCCACTATGGCTACACCTTC. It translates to CASSSGVSHYGYTF.

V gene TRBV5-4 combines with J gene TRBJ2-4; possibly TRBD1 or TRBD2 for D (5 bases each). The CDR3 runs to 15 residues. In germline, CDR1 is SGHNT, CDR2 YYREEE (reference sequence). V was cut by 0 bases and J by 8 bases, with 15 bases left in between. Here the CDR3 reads CASSLGGVFNDIQYF. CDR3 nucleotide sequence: TGTGCCAGCAGCTTGGGAGGGGTTTTTAATGACATTCAGTACTTC.